In this sample, the clone carrying this TCR beta chain turned up a few times. Amplification used 60 Vbeta primers and 13 Jbeta primers. Profiling relied on immunoSEQ multiplex PCR, and the TCRdb table lists in-frame clones only, not all of them. The sample shows 70,000 or so clones, roughly 68% of them seen only once. The source of the sample is a study of cytomegalovirus exposure and HLA in healthy donors. In the study overall: An early release of data contained around 80 million unique TCRs, which came from HLA-typed donors.

CDR3 length: 14 residues. The germline V gene has CDR1 MGHRA and CDR2 YSYEKL. The V end was cut by 3 bases, the J end by 4 bases, with 13 bases between. Sequenced input: PBMCs. This chain joins TRBV4-1 and TRBJ2-7; D perhaps matches TRBD1 (6 bases). The sequence derives from a woman aged 55-69 years in good health and CMV-seropositive. As DNA, the CDR3 is TGCGCCAGCAGCCAGGTACAGGGTATATACGAGCAGTACTTC. Translation: CASSQVQGIYEQYF.